This TCR beta chain was identified in a study of shared clonotypes between healthy human individuals. Generated by immunoSEQ multiplex PCR, the TCRdb table keeps only in-frame clones and is missing some. The table includes 2 million to 2.5 million clones, 85% to 95% detected once. CDR3 length equals 14 residues. V lost 3 bases and J 4 bases, leaving 12 bases between the germline ends. Germline CDR1 and CDR2: MGHRA and YSYEKL. This receptor was taken from a man younger than 30 in good health. Some clones in this sample may be carry-over from other donors' samples. The rearrangement uses TRBV4-1 and TRBJ2-5; a weak D match, TRBD2 (6 bases). The sample comprised naive CD4+ T cells from PBMCs. The subset denotes: CD45RA+ positively selected. The CDR3 spells CASSQRAGRETQYF. As DNA, the CDR3 is TGCGCCAGCAGCCAGAGAGCGGGCAGAGAGACCCAGTACTTC.